A selection of T cell receptor beta chains follows, all from one sample in a study of CD8 T cells in Susac syndrome. Each CDR3 protein is one row after TCRdb ran MiXCR on the immunoSEQ multiplex PCR reads. The data show roughly 250,000 distinct CDR3 sequences, with almost 97% seen just once and under 0.12% held by the top ten. The source material was CD4+ T cells from PBMCs. The source of these receptors is a human donor with Susac syndrome. The CDR3 runs from the conserved cysteine through the conserved F or W. Fields, in order: V gene, J gene, CDR3 protein.

>TRBV20-1|TRBJ1-1
CSASKNTEAFF
>TRBV30|TRBJ1-1
CAWSVQGWMVAMNTEAFF
>TRBV27|TRBJ2-5
CASSRTISQETQYF
>TRBV6-5|TRBJ2-1
CASSYRGNEQFF
>TRBV19|TRBJ2-7
CASRRDRGYEQYF
>TRBV7-2|TRBJ2-5
CASSPGTIIQETQYF
>TRBV24-1|TRBJ2-5
CATSAEGPPDF
>TRBV30|TRBJ2-5
CAWSLRLAGPQETQYF
>TRBV11-2|TRBJ2-7
CASSLVPSSGRPYEQYF
>TRBV12-3/TRBV12-4|TRBJ2-1
CASSWWNNEQFF
>TRBV5-6|TRBJ2-4
CASSLGTRGVPYF
>TRBV24-1|TRBJ2-3
CATNRGLTDTQYF
>TRBV27|TRBJ2-3
CASNRGPGTDTQYF
>TRBV5-1|TRBJ1-1
CASWRQGGTEAFF
>TRBV2|TRBJ1-2
CASRSGTRYGYTF
>TRBV20-1|TRBJ1-3
CSASRPGGNTIYF
>TRBV29-1|TRBJ2-3
CSAGGLAESSTDTQYF
>TRBV4-2|TRBJ2-1
CASSQEGTRGEQFF
>TRBV12-5|TRBJ2-7
CASGLNYEQYF
>TRBV5-8|TRBJ1-5
CASSLLGRPQHF
>TRBV2|TRBJ1-2
CASSGQGGRYGYTF
>TRBV3-1|TRBJ2-5
CASSQELGGSQYF
>TRBV25-1|TRBJ2-5
CASSRAEEQETQYF
>TRBV30|TRBJ2-5
CAWSLGSETQYF
>TRBV5-1|TRBJ2-1
CASSLTGPYNEQFF
>TRBV20-1|TRBJ2-3
CSAKLAGFTDTQYF
>TRBV7-2|TRBJ1-5
CASSSGRAPQPQHF
>TRBV12-3/TRBV12-4|TRBJ2-7
CASRRQGQQYF
>TRBV30|TRBJ1-3
CAWSRQGVRMNGNTIYF
>TRBV7-2|TRBJ1-1
CASSFRVSGVSAFF
>TRBV20-1|TRBJ2-6
CSARGSSGANVLTF
>TRBV3-1|TRBJ2-7
CASKRTGSYEQYF
>TRBV20-1|TRBJ2-1
CSARVKLTDEQFF
>TRBV20-1|TRBJ2-5
CSARTSGGTQYF
>TRBV18|TRBJ2-3
CASSPLWGSMSDTQYF
>TRBV12-5|TRBJ2-1
CASGLDRDRINNEQFF
>TRBV5-4|TRBJ2-3
CASSSGDPFTDTQYF
>TRBV7-8|TRBJ2-2
CASSLEPGLTGELFF
>TRBV4-2|TRBJ2-1
CASSQGTSGSSYNEQFF
>TRBV9|TRBJ2-1
CASSPRTSSYNEQFF
>TRBV3-1|TRBJ1-2
CASRGGGPNYGYTF
>TRBV20-1|TRBJ2-5
CSAKGKAAGTQYF